This T cell receptor (beta chain) comes out of a study of tumor-infiltrating lymphocytes in primary liver carcinoma. As to this clonotype: This may arise from a read error, as a much more abundant clone is one base away.

The tissue used was unsorted bulk material of about 19-33 mg. RNA and DNA were co-extracted from it with the AllPrep DNA/RNA mini kit. The germline gives CDR1 SNHLY, CDR2 FYNNEI. The CDR3 has 14 residues. The trim removed 4 bases at V and 13 bases at J, leaving 12 bases unmatched. Making TCR beta cDNA involved approximately 510 ng total RNA and a constant-region primer. Sequencing libraries for TCR beta derived from three nested multiplex PCR rounds that used slightly modified ARM-PCR. TRBV1-TRBV30 forward primers paired with a C-beta reverse primer were used in the first two PCR rounds, which ran approximately 11 cycles each. MiXCR, run by TCRdb on the multiplex PCR reads, gives a single entry per CDR3 protein. The sample includes 95,000 to 100,000 distinct CDR3 sequences, about two thirds of them seen just once.

The chain couples TRBV2 to TRBJ1-4, with 7 bases matching TRBD1. Sequencing used liver tumor tissue from sampling region 2. Specified subset: tumor region T2, inferior pole. The TCR was taken from an older woman with primary liver carcinoma and hepatitis B virus infection. The CDR3 DNA sequence: TGTGCCAGCAGTGGTGGGACAGCGCTTGGAAGACTGTTTTTT. Its protein product is CASSGGTALGRLFF.